This T cell receptor (beta chain) was captured by sequencing in a study of identical twins. Points from the study as a whole: Compared with unrelated sharing, twin-shared out-of-frame alpha sequences had more low-probability sequences.

MiXCR was run by TCRdb on the 5' RACE reads, yielding one entry per CDR3 protein. The sample has about 430,000 distinct CDR3 sequences, less than 20% seen once; the top ten hold around 12%. The V end lost 4 bases, the J end lost 2 bases, and 21 bases lay between the germline ends. Germline lookup yields CDR1 MDHEN and CDR2 SYDVKM. This CDR3 has 17 amino acids. A word on this clonotype: Its cognate antigen is unknown.

The material sequenced was naive T cells sorted from blood. This clonotype was obtained from a man aged 45-65 years in good health. The V gene is TRBV28, the J gene TRBJ2-7; D assignment may be TRBD1 or TRBD2 (6 bases each). The CDR3 spells CASSYRAGKRGAYEQYF. The DNA for the CDR3 is TGTGCCAGCAGTTATAGGGCAGGGAAGAGGGGGGCCTACGAGCAGTACTTC.